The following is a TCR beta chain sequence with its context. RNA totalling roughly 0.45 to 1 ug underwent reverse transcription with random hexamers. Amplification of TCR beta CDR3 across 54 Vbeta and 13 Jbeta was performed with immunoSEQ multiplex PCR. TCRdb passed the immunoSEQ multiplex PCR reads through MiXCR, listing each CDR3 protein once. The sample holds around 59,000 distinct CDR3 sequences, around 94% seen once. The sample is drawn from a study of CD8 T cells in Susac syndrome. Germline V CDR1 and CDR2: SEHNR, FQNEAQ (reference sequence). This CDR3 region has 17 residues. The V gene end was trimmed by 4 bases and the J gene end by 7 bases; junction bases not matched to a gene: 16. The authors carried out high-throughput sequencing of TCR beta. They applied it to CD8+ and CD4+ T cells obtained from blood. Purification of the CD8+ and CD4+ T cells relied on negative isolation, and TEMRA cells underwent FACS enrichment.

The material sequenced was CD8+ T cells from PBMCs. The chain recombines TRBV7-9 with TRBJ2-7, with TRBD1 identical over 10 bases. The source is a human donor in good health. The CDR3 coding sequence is TGTGCCAGCAGCTCCCCCCCTAAGACAGGGGGCTTTGAGGAGCAGTACTTC. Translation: CASSSPPKTGGFEEQYF.